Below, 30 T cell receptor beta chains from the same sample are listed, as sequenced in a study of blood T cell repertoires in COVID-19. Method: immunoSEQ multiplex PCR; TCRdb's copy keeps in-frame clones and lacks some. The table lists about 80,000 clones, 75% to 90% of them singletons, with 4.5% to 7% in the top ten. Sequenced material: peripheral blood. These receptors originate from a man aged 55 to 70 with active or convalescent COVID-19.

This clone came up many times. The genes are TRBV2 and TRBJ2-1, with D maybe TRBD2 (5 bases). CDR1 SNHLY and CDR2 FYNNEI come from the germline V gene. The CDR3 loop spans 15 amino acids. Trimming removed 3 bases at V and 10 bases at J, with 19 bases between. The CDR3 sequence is CASSEGQVAPGEQFF. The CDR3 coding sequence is TGTGCCAGCAGTGAGGGTCAGGTAGCGCCCGGGGAGCAGTTCTTC.

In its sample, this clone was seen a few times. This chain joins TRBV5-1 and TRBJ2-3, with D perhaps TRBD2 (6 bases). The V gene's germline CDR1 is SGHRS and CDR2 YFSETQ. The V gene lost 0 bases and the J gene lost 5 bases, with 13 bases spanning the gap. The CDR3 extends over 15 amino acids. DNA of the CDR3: TGCGCCAGCAGCTTGGTACCCGGGCGGGAAGATACGCAGTATTTT. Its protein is CASSLVPGREDTQYF.

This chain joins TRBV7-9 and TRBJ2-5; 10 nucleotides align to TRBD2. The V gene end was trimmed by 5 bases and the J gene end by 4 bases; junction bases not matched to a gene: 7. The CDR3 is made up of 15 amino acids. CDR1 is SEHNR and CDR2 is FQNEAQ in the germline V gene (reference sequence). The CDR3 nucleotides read TGTGCCAGCAGCCCTGACCTAGCGGGGGTAGAGACCCAGTACTTC. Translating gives CASSPDLAGVETQYF.

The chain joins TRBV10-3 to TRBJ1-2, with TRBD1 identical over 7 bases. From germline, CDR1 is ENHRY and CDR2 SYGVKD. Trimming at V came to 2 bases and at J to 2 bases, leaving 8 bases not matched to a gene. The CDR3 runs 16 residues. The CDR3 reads CAISEATGNPNYGYTF. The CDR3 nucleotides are TGTGCCATCAGTGAGGCGACAGGGAACCCCAACTATGGCTACACCTTC.

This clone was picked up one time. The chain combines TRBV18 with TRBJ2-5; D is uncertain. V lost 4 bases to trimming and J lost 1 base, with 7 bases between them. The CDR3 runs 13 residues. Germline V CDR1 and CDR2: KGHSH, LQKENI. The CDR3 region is CASSREVQETQYF. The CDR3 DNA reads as TGTGCCAGCTCACGAGAGGTCCAAGAGACCCAGTACTTC. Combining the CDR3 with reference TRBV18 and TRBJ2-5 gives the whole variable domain NAGVMQNPRHLVRRRGQEARLRCSPMKGHSHVYWYRQLPEEGLKFMVYLQKENIIDESGMPKERFSAEFPKEGPSILRIQQVVRGDSAAYFCASSREVQETQYFGPGTRLLVL.

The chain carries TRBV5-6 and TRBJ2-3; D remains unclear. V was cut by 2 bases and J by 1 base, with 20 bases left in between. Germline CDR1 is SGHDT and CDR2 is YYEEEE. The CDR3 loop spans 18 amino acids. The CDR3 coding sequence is TGTGCCAGCAGCTTCCCCTCCGCTTTGCAGGTTGGCACAGATACGCAGTATTTT. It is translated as CASSFPSALQVGTDTQYF.

The DNA for the CDR3 is TGTGCCAGCAGCTTGGCCACCTCGGGAACTTTGAACACCGGGGAGCTGTTTTTT. It codes for CASSLATSGTLNTGELFF. The chain carries TRBV5-6 and TRBJ2-2; perhaps TRBD2 as D (5 bases). With 0 bases removed from V and 1 base from J, the gap between germline ends came to 16 bases. The CDR3 is 18 amino acids. Germline CDR1 SGHDT, CDR2 YYEEEE.

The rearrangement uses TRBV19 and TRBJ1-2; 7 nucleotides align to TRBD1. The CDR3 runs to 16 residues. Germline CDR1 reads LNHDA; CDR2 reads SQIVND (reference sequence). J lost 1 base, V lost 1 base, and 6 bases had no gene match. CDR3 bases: TGTGCCAGTAGTATAGTGGAGGGGGCCCGTAACTATGGCTACACCTTC. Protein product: CASSIVEGARNYGYTF.

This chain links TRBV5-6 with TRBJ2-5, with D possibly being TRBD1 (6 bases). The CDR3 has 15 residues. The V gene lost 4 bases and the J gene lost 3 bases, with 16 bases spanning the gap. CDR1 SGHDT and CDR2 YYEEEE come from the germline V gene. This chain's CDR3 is CASSATGNRKETQYF. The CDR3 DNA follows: TGTGCCAGCAGCGCGACAGGTAATAGGAAAGAGACCCAGTACTTC.

The CDR3 sequence is CTVIRGGATEAFF. CDR3 DNA sequence: TGCACCGTAATCCGGGGGGGGGCCACTGAAGCTTTCTTT. The J gene is TRBJ1-1, the V gene TRBV1. TRBV1 is assigned pseudogene status. CDR3 length: 13 residues.

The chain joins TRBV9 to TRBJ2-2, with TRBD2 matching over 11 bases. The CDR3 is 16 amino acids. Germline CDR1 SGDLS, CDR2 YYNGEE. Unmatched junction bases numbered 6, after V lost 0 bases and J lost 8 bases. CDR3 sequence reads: CASSVGVAGGPGELFF. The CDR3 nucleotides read TGTGCCAGCAGCGTAGGAGTAGCGGGGGGGCCAGGGGAGCTGTTTTTT. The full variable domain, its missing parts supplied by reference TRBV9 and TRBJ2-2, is DSGVTQTPKHLITATGQRVTLRCSPRSGDLSVYWYQQSLDQGLQFLIQYYNGEERAKGNILERFSAQQFPDLHSELNLSSLELGDSALYFCASSVGVAGGPGELFFGEGSRLTVL.

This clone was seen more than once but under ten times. In nucleotides, the CDR3 is TGTGCCAGTAGTATCTCGACAGTCGAAACCAATCAGCCCCAGCATTTT. It translates to CASSISTVETNQPQHF. The chain joins TRBV19 to TRBJ1-5, with D possibly matching TRBD1 (5 bases). Trimming removed 3 bases at V and 3 bases at J, with 15 bases between. Per the germline V gene, CDR1 is LNHDA and CDR2 is SQIVND (reference sequence). This CDR3 is 16 amino acids long.

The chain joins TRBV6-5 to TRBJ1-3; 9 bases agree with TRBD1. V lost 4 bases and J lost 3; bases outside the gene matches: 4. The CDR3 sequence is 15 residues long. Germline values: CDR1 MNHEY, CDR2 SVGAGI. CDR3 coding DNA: TGTGCCAGCAGTTCTCCGGGACAGGGTGGAAACACCATATATTTT. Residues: CASSSPGQGGNTIYF.

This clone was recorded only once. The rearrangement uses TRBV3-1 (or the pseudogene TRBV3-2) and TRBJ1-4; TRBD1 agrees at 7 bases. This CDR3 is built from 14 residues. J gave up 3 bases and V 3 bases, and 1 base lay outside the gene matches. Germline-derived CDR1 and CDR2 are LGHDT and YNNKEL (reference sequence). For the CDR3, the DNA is TGTGCCAGCAGCCACAGGGGGTCTAATGAAAAACTGTTTTTT. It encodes CASSHRGSNEKLFF.

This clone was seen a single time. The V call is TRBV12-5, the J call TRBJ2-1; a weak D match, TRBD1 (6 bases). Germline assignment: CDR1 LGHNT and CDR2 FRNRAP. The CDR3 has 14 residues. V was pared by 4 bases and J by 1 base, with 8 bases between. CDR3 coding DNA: TGTGCTAGTGGTTCGCAGGGGTCCTACAATGAGCAGTTCTTC. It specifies CASGSQGSYNEQFF.

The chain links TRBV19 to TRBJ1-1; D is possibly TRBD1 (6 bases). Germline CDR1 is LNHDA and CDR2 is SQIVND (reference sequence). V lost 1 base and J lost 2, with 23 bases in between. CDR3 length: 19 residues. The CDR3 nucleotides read TGTGCCAGTAGTATAGGGCCTTGGGACAAATCATTCCGCAACACTGAAGCTTTCTTT. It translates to CASSIGPWDKSFRNTEAFF.

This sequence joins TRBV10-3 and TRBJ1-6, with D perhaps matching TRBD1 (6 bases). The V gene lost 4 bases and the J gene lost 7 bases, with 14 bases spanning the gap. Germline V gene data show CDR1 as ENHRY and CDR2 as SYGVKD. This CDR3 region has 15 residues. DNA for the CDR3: TGTGCCATCAGTGCCCGGACAGAATCCAATTCACCCCTCCACTTT. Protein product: CAISARTESNSPLHF.

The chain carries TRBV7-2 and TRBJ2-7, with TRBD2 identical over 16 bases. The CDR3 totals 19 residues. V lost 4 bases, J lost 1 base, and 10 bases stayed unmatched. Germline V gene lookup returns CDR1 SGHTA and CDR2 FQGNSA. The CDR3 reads CASSSGTSGGAWRSYEQYF. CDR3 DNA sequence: TGTGCCAGCAGCTCCGGGACTAGCGGGGGGGCGTGGAGGTCCTACGAGCAGTACTTC.

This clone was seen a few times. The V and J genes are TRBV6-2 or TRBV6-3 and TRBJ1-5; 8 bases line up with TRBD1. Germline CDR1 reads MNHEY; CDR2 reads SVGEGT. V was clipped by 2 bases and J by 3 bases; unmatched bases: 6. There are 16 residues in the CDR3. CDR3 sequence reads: CASSYTGTGNNQPQHF. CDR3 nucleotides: TGTGCCAGCAGTTACACCGGGACAGGTAACAATCAGCCCCAGCATTTT.

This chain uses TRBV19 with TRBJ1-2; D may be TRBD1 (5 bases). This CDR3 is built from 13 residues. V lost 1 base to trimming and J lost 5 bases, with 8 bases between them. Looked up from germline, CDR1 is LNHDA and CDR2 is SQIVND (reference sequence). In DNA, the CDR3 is TGTGCCAGTAGTATAGGGGGCAAGTATGGCTACACCTTC. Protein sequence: CASSIGGKYGYTF. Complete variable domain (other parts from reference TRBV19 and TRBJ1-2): DGGITQSPKYLFRKEGQNVTLSCEQNLNHDAMYWYRQDPGQGLRLIYYSQIVNDFQKGDIAEGYSVSREKKESFPLTVTSAQKNPTAFYLCASSIGGKYGYTFGSGTRLTVV.

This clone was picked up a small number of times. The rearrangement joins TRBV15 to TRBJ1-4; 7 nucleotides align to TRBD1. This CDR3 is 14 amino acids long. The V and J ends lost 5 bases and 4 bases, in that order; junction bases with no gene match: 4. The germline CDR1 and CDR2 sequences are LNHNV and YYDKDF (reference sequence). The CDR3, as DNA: TGTGCCACCAGCTGGGACAGCTATAATGAAAAACTGTTTTTT. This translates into CATSWDSYNEKLFF.

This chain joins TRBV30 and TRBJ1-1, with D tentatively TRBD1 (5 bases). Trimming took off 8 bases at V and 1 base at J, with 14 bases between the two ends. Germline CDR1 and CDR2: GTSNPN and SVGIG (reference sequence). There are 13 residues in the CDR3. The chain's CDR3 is CASLGHANTEAFF. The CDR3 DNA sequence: TGTGCCAGCCTAGGACATGCGAACACTGAAGCTTTCTTT.

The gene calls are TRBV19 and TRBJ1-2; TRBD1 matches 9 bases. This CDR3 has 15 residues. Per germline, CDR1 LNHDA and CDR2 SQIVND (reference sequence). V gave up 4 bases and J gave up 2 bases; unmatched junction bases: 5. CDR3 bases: TGTGCCAGTAGTACAAGCGGGACAGGGAACTATGGCTACACCTTC. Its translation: CASSTSGTGNYGYTF.

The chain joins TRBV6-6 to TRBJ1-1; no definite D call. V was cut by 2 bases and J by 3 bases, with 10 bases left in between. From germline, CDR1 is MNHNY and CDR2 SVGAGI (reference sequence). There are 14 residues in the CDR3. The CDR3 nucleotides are TGTGCCAGCAGTTACCAGGCCGGGGACACTGAAGCTTTCTTT. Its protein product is CASSYQAGDTEAFF.

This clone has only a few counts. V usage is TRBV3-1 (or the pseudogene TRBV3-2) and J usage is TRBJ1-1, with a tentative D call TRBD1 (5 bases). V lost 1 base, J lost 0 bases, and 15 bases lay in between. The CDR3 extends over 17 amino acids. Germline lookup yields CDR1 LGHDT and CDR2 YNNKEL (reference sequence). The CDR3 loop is CASSQGGRRQLNTEAFF. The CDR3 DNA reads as TGTGCCAGCAGCCAAGGGGGGAGGAGACAGTTGAACACTGAAGCTTTCTTT.

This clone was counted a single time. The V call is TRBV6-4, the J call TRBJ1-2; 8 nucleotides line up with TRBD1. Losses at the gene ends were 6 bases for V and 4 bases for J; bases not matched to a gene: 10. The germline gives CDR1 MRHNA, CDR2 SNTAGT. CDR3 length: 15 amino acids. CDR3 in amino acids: CASRQGTGRGYGYTF. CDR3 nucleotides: TGTGCCAGCAGGCAAGGGACAGGCAGGGGCTATGGCTACACCTTC.

The CDR3 loop reads CASSQDSRQGGHEQYF. In DNA form, the CDR3 reads TGCGCCAGCAGCCAAGATTCCCGGCAGGGTGGCCACGAGCAGTACTTC. The rearrangement joins TRBV4-3 to TRBJ2-7, with a possible D match to TRBD1 (5 bases). Trimming left V 0 bases short and J 5 bases short, with 17 bases between. In germline, CDR1 is LGHNA, CDR2 YSLEER. The CDR3 extends over 16 amino acids.

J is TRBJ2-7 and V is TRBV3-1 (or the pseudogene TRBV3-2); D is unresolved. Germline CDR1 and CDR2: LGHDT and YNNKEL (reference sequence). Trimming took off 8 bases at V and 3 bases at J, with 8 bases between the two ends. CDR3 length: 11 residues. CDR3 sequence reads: CASSSFYEQYF. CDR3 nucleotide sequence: TGTGCCAGCTCCTCCTTCTACGAGCAGTACTTC.

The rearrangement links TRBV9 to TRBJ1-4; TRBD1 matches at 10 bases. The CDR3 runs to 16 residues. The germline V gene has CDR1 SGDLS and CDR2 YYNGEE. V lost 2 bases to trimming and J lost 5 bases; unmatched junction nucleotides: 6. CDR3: CASSVGTGARNEKLFF. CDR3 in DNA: TGTGCCAGCAGCGTGGGGACAGGGGCCAGGAATGAAAAACTGTTTTTT.

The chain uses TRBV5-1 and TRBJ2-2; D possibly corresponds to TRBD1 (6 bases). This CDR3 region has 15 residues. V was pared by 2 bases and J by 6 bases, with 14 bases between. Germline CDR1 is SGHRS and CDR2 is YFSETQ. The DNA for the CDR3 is TGCGCCAGCAGCTTCCAGGGGAAAAGTGCCGGGGAGCTGTTTTTT. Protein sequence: CASSFQGKSAGELFF.